A single sample gave rise to the 24 T cell receptor beta chains below, sequenced in a study of shared clonotypes between healthy human individuals. The method was immunoSEQ multiplex PCR; TCRdb's version includes in-frame clones alone and lacks a portion of them. Of roughly 2.6 million clones listed, around nine tenths were seen once; the top ten hold over 0.12%. The sample taken for sequencing was naive CD4+ T cells sorted from blood. Subset defined: CD45RA+ positively selected. These receptors all come from a man between 18 and 29 years old in good health.

This sequence joins TRBV6-5 and TRBJ1-2; the match to TRBD1 covers 7 bases. V lost 6 bases to trimming and J lost 8 bases; unmatched junction nucleotides: 12. The CDR3 length is 14 residues. The germline V gene encodes CDR1 MNHEY and CDR2 SVGAGI. The CDR3 nucleotides are TGTGCCAGCAGCGAGGGAGGGGGCGCGAGAGGCTACACCTTC. Translating it yields CASSEGGGARGYTF.

Written as DNA, the CDR3 is TGCGCCAGCAGCTTGGTTGGGGCCCCTGCCTACGAGCAGTACTTC. It translates to CASSLVGAPAYEQYF. The chain has TRBV5-1 and TRBJ2-7; D possibly corresponds to TRBD1 (5 bases). CDR3 length: 15 amino acids. CDR1 and CDR2 (germline): SGHRS, YFSETQ. The V and J ends lost 0 bases and 2 bases respectively, with 12 bases between them.

CDR3 in amino acids: CASSMGHDIQYF. The CDR3 region has the DNA TGTGCCAGTAGTATGGGTCATGACATTCAGTACTTC. The V call is TRBV19, the J call TRBJ2-4; D remains unclear. The length of the CDR3 is 12 residues. Trimming took off 3 bases at V and 8 bases at J, with 8 bases between the two ends. Germline assignment: CDR1 LNHDA and CDR2 SQIVND (reference sequence).

The chain combines TRBV7-2 with TRBJ2-5; the match to TRBD2 covers 11 bases. Germline loops: CDR1 SGHTA, CDR2 FQGNSA. CDR3 length: 18 amino acids. The V segment lost 0 bases and the J segment 4 bases; nucleotides outside the gene matches: 10. CDR3 in DNA: TGTGCCAGCAGCTTAGCCCCCCGAACTAGCGGGAGCCGAGAGACCCAGTACTTC. Protein: CASSLAPRTSGSRETQYF.

The genes are TRBV6-1 and TRBJ1-3; D not resolved. The CDR3 length is 12 residues. Germline loops: CDR1 MNHNS, CDR2 SASEGT. V was clipped by 1 base and J by 8 bases, with 6 bases between them. This chain's CDR3 is CASSEGRDTIYF. DNA for the CDR3: TGTGCCAGCAGTGAAGGTCGGGACACCATATATTTT.

Notes on this clone: Additional DNA sequences in this sample encode the identical CDR3. V and J are TRBV11-2 and TRBJ1-1; D gene uncertain. V was clipped by 5 bases and J by 1 base, with 11 bases between them. Germline CDR1 is SGHAT and CDR2 is FQNNGV. CDR3 length: 14 amino acids. CDR3 nucleotide sequence: TGTGCCAGCAGCCCCCTCTCCCCGAACACTGAAGCTTTCTTT. It encodes CASSPLSPNTEAFF.

This clone was seen just once. This chain uses TRBV6-1 with TRBJ2-1; D tentatively reads TRBD1 or TRBD2 (5 bases each). The CDR3 contains 14 residues. Germline-derived CDR1 and CDR2 are MNHNS and SASEGT. The V gene lost 5 bases and the J gene lost 7 bases, with 15 bases spanning the gap. This CDR3 is CASSRDPNNNEQFF. In DNA, the CDR3 is TGTGCCAGCAGTCGGGACCCGAATAATAATGAGCAGTTCTTC.

V usage is TRBV6-5 and J usage is TRBJ2-5, with a possible D match to TRBD1 (5 bases). The germline CDR1 and CDR2 sequences are MNHEY and SVGAGI. The CDR3 sequence is 14 residues long. Between the trimmed V and J ends, which lost 3 bases and 5 bases, there was a span of 13 bases. In DNA form, the CDR3 reads TGTGCCAGCAGTTATACAGGCCGACAGGAGACCCAGTACTTC. Its translation: CASSYTGRQETQYF.

The chain links TRBV10-2 to TRBJ1-5; no clear D gene. The CDR3 runs to 14 residues. V lost 2 bases and J 0 bases, leaving 5 bases between the germline ends. Germline assignment: CDR1 WSHSY and CDR2 SAAADI. In DNA form, the CDR3 reads TGCGCCAGCAGTGAGAGGGTTAGCAATCAGCCCCAGCATTTT. This encodes CASSERVSNQPQHF.

CDR3 sequence reads: CASSNRYNEQFF. The CDR3 nucleotides read TGTGCCAGTAGTAATAGATACAATGAGCAGTTCTTC. The V call is TRBV19, the J call TRBJ2-1, with D unresolved. V shed 4 bases and J shed 4 bases, with 5 bases lying between them. CDR3 length: 12 amino acids. Germline assignment: CDR1 LNHDA and CDR2 SQIVND (reference sequence).

The rearrangement joins TRBV19 to TRBJ2-7, with 13 nucleotides matching TRBD2. The J segment lost 3 bases and the V segment lost 5 bases, leaving 7 bases of the junction unmatched. This CDR3 comprises 16 residues. The germline V gene has CDR1 LNHDA and CDR2 SQIVND (reference sequence). CDR3 DNA: TGTGCCAGTAGTCATAGGACTAGCGGGAGCATCTACGAGCAGTACTTC. Translating it yields CASSHRTSGSIYEQYF.

V and J are TRBV28 and TRBJ1-1; D is possibly TRBD1 (5 bases). The CDR3 loop spans 14 amino acids. The germline gives CDR1 MDHEN, CDR2 SYDVKM. Trimming pared 3 bases from V and 6 bases from J, leaving 14 bases between. For the CDR3, the DNA is TGTGCCAGCAGTTTCCCCGCAGGGTCACCTGAAGCTTTCTTT. Its translation is CASSFPAGSPEAFF.

The V and J genes are TRBV5-6 and TRBJ2-7; tentatively, D is TRBD1 (6 bases). V was shortened by 4 bases and J by 3 bases, with 23 bases between the two germline ends. Germline CDR1 SGHDT, CDR2 YYEEEE. The CDR3 runs to 17 residues. The CDR3 here is CASSPWPNTGKFYEQYF. The CDR3 region has the DNA TGTGCCAGCAGCCCCTGGCCCAATACAGGGAAGTTCTACGAGCAGTACTTC.

The chain has TRBV4-3 and TRBJ2-3, with TRBD2 matching over 11 bases. The CDR3 contains 15 residues. Germline CDR1 is LGHNA and CDR2 is YSLEER. V lost 1 base and J lost 7; bases outside the gene matches: 4. The CDR3 region is CASSQGLAGSYTQYF. The CDR3 nucleotides read TGCGCCAGCAGCCAAGGACTAGCGGGGTCGTATACGCAGTATTTT.

The rearrangement uses TRBV6-5 and TRBJ2-7; 7 nucleotides agree with TRBD1. Germline V gene lookup returns CDR1 MNHEY and CDR2 SVGAGI. The CDR3 runs 14 residues. V gave up 0 bases and J gave up 7 bases; unmatched junction bases: 6. CDR3 coding DNA: TGTGCCAGCAGTTACTCGCCAGGGACAGATGAGCAGTACTTC. Residues: CASSYSPGTDEQYF.

This chain links TRBV5-1 with TRBJ1-6; D is ambiguous. V lost 7 bases to trimming and J lost 7 bases, with 15 bases between them. The CDR3 has 14 amino acids. Germline loops: CDR1 SGHRS, CDR2 YFSETQ. The CDR3 nucleotides are TGCGCCAGCGCACCGGCAGGACTAAATTCACCCCTCCACTTT. Its protein product is CASAPAGLNSPLHF.

Worth noting for this clone: This CDR3 is also generated by other DNA sequences in the sample. CDR3 sequence reads: CASSVASTDTQYF. CDR3 sequence (DNA): TGTGCCAGCAGCGTCGCGAGCACAGATACGCAGTATTTT. The chain is built from TRBV9 and TRBJ2-3; unclear D gene. CDR3 length equals 13 residues. V lost 2 bases and J 0 bases, leaving 4 bases between the germline ends. Germline CDR1 reads SGDLS; CDR2 reads YYNGEE.

The chain links TRBV30 to TRBJ2-3; D ambiguous. CDR3 length: 12 residues. V lost 2 bases to trimming and J lost 6 bases, with 9 bases between them. Looked up from germline, CDR1 is GTSNPN and CDR2 is SVGIG (reference sequence). The CDR3 is CAWSPLSDTQYF. CDR3 in DNA: TGTGCCTGGAGTCCTCTATCTGATACGCAGTATTTT. Looking up the rest from reference TRBV30 and TRBJ2-3 gives the full variable domain: SQTIHQWPATLVQPVGSPLSLECTVEGTSNPNLYWYRQAAGRGLQLLFYSVGIGQISSEVPQNLSASRPQDRQFILSSKKLLLSDSGFYLCAWSPLSDTQYFGPGTRLTVL.

V and J are TRBV5-1 and TRBJ2-1; D gene unclear. This CDR3 spans 14 amino acids. Trimming took off 7 bases at V and 4 bases at J, with 15 bases between the two ends. Germline V gene data show CDR1 as SGHRS and CDR2 as YFSETQ. CDR3 in amino acids: CASSQAYLYNEQFF. CDR3 DNA: TGCGCCAGCTCGCAAGCCTACCTATACAATGAGCAGTTCTTC.

V usage is TRBV6-1 and J usage is TRBJ1-5, with no clear D. The CDR3 loop spans 13 amino acids. V lost 6 bases and J lost 7, with 13 bases in between. Per the germline V gene, CDR1 is MNHNS and CDR2 is SASEGT. The CDR3 sequence is CASRAGYYQPQHF. The CDR3 bases are TGTGCCAGCAGAGCAGGATACTACCAGCCCCAGCATTTT.

The V call is TRBV9, the J call TRBJ1-2; 9 positions match TRBD1. The CDR3 totals 14 residues. Germline loops: CDR1 SGDLS, CDR2 YYNGEE. With 6 bases clipped from V and 2 bases from J, the junction kept 5 bases outside the gene matches. The CDR3 bases are TGTGCCAGCACCTCGACAGGGGGGAACTATGGCTACACCTTC. The encoded protein is CASTSTGGNYGYTF. Looking up the rest from reference TRBV9 and TRBJ1-2 gives the full variable domain: DSGVTQTPKHLITATGQRVTLRCSPRSGDLSVYWYQQSLDQGLQFLIQYYNGEERAKGNILERFSAQQFPDLHSELNLSSLELGDSALYFCASTSTGGNYGYTFGSGTRLTVV.

Points on this clone: The sample holds other DNA sequences that translate to the same CDR3. The rearrangement uses TRBV7-6 and TRBJ2-7; tentative D call: TRBD1 (5 bases). V was shortened by 2 bases and J by 2 bases, with 7 bases between the two germline ends. The CDR3 totals 13 residues. The germline CDR1 and CDR2 sequences are SGHVS and FNYEAQ. The CDR3 DNA sequence: TGTGCCAGCAGCTTAACAGGCCCCTACGAGCAGTACTTC. Translating it yields CASSLTGPYEQYF.

V is TRBV5-1 and J is TRBJ1-5, with D unclear. The CDR3 covers 13 residues. CDR1 is SGHRS and CDR2 is YFSETQ in the germline V gene. The V gene lost 0 bases and the J gene lost 4 bases, with 5 bases spanning the gap. CDR3 sequence (DNA): TGCGCCAGCAGCTTGGAACAAAATCAGCCCCAGCATTTT. Its protein product is CASSLEQNQPQHF. The variable domain in full, with the rest retrieved from reference TRBV5-1 and TRBJ1-5, is KAGVTQTPRYLIKTRGQQVTLSCSPISGHRSVSWYQQTPGQGLQFLFEYFSETQRNKGNFPGRFSGRQFSNSRSEMNVSTLELGDSALYLCASSLEQNQPQHFGDGTRLSIL.

This clone was found a few times. The chain carries TRBV6-6 and TRBJ1-3; 8 positions match TRBD1. With V trimmed by 6 bases and J by 2 bases, 6 bases remained unmatched. The germline CDR1 and CDR2 sequences are MNHNY and SVGAGI (reference sequence). The CDR3 loop spans 15 amino acids. This CDR3 is CASSPTGGTGNTIYF. The CDR3 DNA sequence: TGTGCCAGCAGCCCTACAGGGGGTACTGGAAACACCATATATTTT.